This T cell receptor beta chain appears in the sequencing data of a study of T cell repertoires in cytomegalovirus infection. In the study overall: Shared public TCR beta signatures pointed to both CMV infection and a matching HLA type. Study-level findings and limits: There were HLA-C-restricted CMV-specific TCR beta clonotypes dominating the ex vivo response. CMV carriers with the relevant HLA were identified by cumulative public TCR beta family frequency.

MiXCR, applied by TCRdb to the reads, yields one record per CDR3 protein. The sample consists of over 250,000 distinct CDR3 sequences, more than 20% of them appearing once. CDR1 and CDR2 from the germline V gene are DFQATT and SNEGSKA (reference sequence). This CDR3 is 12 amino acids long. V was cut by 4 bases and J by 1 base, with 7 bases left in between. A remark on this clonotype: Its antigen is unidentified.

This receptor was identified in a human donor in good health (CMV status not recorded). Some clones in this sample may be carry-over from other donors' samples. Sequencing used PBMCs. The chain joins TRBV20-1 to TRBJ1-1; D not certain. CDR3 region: CSATTGNTEAFF. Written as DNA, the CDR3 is TGCAGTGCTACGACGGGGAACACTGAAGCTTTCTTT.